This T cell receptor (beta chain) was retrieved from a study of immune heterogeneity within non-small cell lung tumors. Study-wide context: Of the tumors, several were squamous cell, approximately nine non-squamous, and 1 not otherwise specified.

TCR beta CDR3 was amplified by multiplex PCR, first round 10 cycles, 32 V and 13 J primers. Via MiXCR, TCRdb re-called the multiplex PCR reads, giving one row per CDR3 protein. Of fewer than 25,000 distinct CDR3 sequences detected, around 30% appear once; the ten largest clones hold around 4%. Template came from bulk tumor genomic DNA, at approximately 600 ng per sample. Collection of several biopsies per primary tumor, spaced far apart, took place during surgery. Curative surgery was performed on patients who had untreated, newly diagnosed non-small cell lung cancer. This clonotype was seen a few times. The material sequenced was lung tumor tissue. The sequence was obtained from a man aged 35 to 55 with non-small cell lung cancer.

The CDR3 sequence: CSARGSTNEKLFF. CDR3 coding DNA: TGCAGTGCTAGGGGCAGCACTAATGAAAAACTGTTTTTT. The chain recombines TRBV20-1 with TRBJ1-4; D gene ambiguous. CDR1 is DFQATT and CDR2 is SNEGSKA in the germline V gene (reference sequence). This CDR3 region has 13 residues. Trimming removed 3 bases from V and 2 bases from J, with 7 bases in between.